This section outlines one T cell receptor (beta chain) sequence together with its context. CDR1 and CDR2 (germline): SGHRS, YFSETQ. CDR3 size: 14 residues. V gave up 4 bases and J gave up 5 bases, with 12 bases separating them. The sample belongs to a study of blood T cell repertoires in COVID-19. The overall study: PBMCs, B-cell-depleted T cells, or T cells were the source of the cDNA or gDNA that made up the material.

The protocol was immunoSEQ multiplex PCR, while the TCRdb copy is restricted to in-frame clones and leaves out a portion. The table has fewer than 250,000 clones, around 90% seen once. The material sequenced was peripheral blood. The sequence derives from a man in his sixties with COVID-19, enrolled during active disease. This sequence joins TRBV5-1 and TRBJ1-4; the D gene is possibly TRBD1 (5 bases). The DNA of the CDR3 is TGCGCCAGCAGCGTGGGGTGGACAAATGAAAAACTGTTTTTT. Translation: CASSVGWTNEKLFF.